What follows are 28 T cell receptor beta chains derived from one specimen sequenced in a study of vaccination and CD4 T cells after COVID-19. Treatment noted: 10-day PBMC culture with coronavirus spike peptide pools or control peptides (ViraFEST assay). With the Oncomine TCR Beta short-read assay, DNA from cultured CD4+ T cells was sequenced. TCRdb redid the calling of the PCR reads with MiXCR, one entry per CDR3 protein. This sample has about 15,000 distinct CDR3 sequences, with about 83% found just once. These receptors are not linked to any known antigen. The sequenced sample was CD4+ T cells from blood, cultured in vitro, obtained after SARS-CoV-2 vaccination. All receptors derive from a human donor who received a COVID-19 vaccine.

The chain is built from TRBV6-1 and TRBJ2-7; TRBD1 agrees at 7 bases. The CDR3 is 14 residues long. The germline V gene encodes CDR1 MNHNS and CDR2 SASEGT. V dropped 3 bases and J dropped 5; count of bases not matched to a gene: 7. DNA for the CDR3: TGTGCCAGCAGTGATAGTAAAGGGGGCAACGAGCAGTACTTC. The encoded protein is CASSDSKGGNEQYF.

The chain uses TRBV12-3 or TRBV12-4 and TRBJ2-2, with D possibly being TRBD1 (5 bases). The CDR3 covers 13 residues. V was shortened by 6 bases and J by 4 bases, with 9 bases between the two germline ends. The CDR3 reads CASRKDSTGELFF. DNA for the CDR3: TGTGCCAGCAGGAAAGACAGCACCGGGGAGCTGTTTTTT.

This clonotype was seen a handful of times. The chain carries TRBV4-2 and TRBJ1-3; no clear D gene. Trimming took off 1 base at V and 9 bases at J, with 7 bases between the two ends. CDR3 size: 12 residues. Germline-derived CDR1 and CDR2 are LGHNA and YNFKEQ. This CDR3 reads CASSQGATTIYF. The CDR3 nucleotides read TGTGCCAGCAGCCAAGGCGCTACCACCATATATTTT.

The CDR3 spells CASSPLTVGDTQYF. The CDR3 DNA sequence: TGTGCCAGCAGCCCGCTGACAGTAGGGGATACGCAGTATTTT. The J gene is TRBJ2-3, the V gene TRBV7-6; a possible D gene is TRBD1 (5 bases). The germline gives CDR1 SGHVS, CDR2 FNYEAQ. The CDR3 extends over 14 amino acids. Trimming removed 5 bases from V and 6 bases from J, with 15 bases in between.

This clonotype appeared a single time. The gene calls are TRBV7-9 and TRBJ1-1; D might be TRBD1 (6 bases). The germline CDR1 and CDR2 sequences are SEHNR and FQNEAQ (reference sequence). CDR3 length: 13 amino acids. The V end lost 1 base, the J end lost 11 bases, and 14 bases lay between the germline ends. The CDR3 nucleotides are TGTGCCAGCAGCTTAGGGGGGACACCGGCGGCTTTCTTT. It translates to CASSLGGTPAAFF.

The rearrangement uses TRBV20-1 and TRBJ1-2; TRBD1 matches 7 bases. V shed 5 bases, J shed 6 bases, and the junction held 9 bases outside the gene matches. The CDR3 has 13 residues. Germline assignment: CDR1 DFQATT and CDR2 SNEGSKA (reference sequence). CDR3 protein: CSAPATGVNGYTF. The CDR3, as DNA: TGCAGTGCTCCCGCTACAGGGGTAAATGGCTACACCTTC.

The J gene is TRBJ2-7, the V gene TRBV6-1; TRBD2 aligns across 14 bases. This CDR3 comprises 14 residues. Germline values: CDR1 MNHNS, CDR2 SASEGT. The V and J ends lost 6 bases and 4 bases, in that order; junction bases with no gene match: 2. The CDR3 DNA reads as TGTGCCAGCAGGACTAGCGGGGGGGCGTACGAGCAGTACTTC. Translating it yields CASRTSGGAYEQYF.

The chain combines TRBV2 with TRBJ1-1; a weak D match, TRBD1 (6 bases). V was trimmed by 5 bases and J by 5 bases, leaving 12 bases between them. The germline V gene encodes CDR1 SNHLY and CDR2 FYNNEI. CDR3 size: 13 residues. CDR3 DNA sequence: TGTGCCAGCAGTAAACAGGGAGAGACTGAAGCTTTCTTT. Amino acid sequence: CASSKQGETEAFF.

This clonotype showed up just a few times. This chain connects TRBV12-3 or TRBV12-4 to TRBJ1-5; D remains ambiguous. The ends were cut back, 1 base at V and 11 bases at J, with 9 bases in the middle. This CDR3 has 12 residues. The DNA for the CDR3 is TGTGCCAGCAGTTTAGGGCTTCGGGCCCAGCATTTT. Protein product: CASSLGLRAQHF.

The chain carries TRBV7-9 and TRBJ2-1; D remains unclear. This CDR3 has 14 residues. Trimming cost V 1 base and J 4 bases, with 8 bases left between them. The V gene's germline CDR1 is SEHNR and CDR2 FQNEAQ (reference sequence). CDR3: CASSLGSGYNEQFF. The CDR3, as DNA: TGTGCCAGCAGCTTAGGGTCAGGATACAATGAGCAGTTCTTC.

In its sample, this clonotype was seen once. The chain recombines TRBV10-3 with TRBJ1-1; D might be TRBD1 (5 bases). Trimming took 4 bases from V and 4 from J, leaving 16 bases between them. The CDR3 contains 15 residues. Per germline, CDR1 ENHRY and CDR2 SYGVKD. The CDR3 loop reads CAISVLRGGGTEAFF. The CDR3 nucleotides read TGTGCCATCAGTGTTCTCCGCGGGGGTGGCACTGAAGCTTTCTTT.

V is TRBV24-1 and J is TRBJ2-5; 11 bases agree with TRBD2. The CDR3 consists of 15 residues. CDR1 is KGHDR and CDR2 is SFDVKD in the germline V gene. V trimming: 1 base; J trimming: 4 bases; junction bases outside the gene matches: 1. CDR3 DNA: TGTGCCACCAGTGATTTCACTAGCGGGGGAGAGACCCAGTACTTC. This gives the protein CATSDFTSGGETQYF.

V usage is TRBV24-1 and J usage is TRBJ1-5, with TRBD1 matching 10 bases. V dropped 2 bases and J dropped 5; count of bases not matched to a gene: 5. Germline V lookup: CDR1 KGHDR, CDR2 SFDVKD. The CDR3 covers 16 residues. CDR3 residues: CATSDWGTGEDQPQHF. The CDR3 DNA follows: TGTGCCACCAGTGATTGGGGGACAGGGGAGGATCAGCCCCAGCATTTT.

The chain links TRBV6-1 to TRBJ1-4, with TRBD1 matching 9 bases. Germline CDR1 reads MNHNS; CDR2 reads SASEGT. V shed 5 bases and J 8 bases; nucleotides not matched to a gene: 3. CDR3 length equals 13 residues. The CDR3 DNA reads as TGTGCCAGCAGTCCCGACAGGGGGGAAAAACTGTTTTTT. Translation gives CASSPDRGEKLFF.

The V and J genes are TRBV30 and TRBJ2-3; TRBD2 matches 7 bases. Germline V gene sequence: CDR1 GTSNPN, CDR2 SVGIG (reference sequence). Germline trimming cut 5 bases from V and 2 bases from J; bases unmatched to any gene: 7. This CDR3 region has 14 residues. The CDR3: CAWSRGDSTDTQYF. The CDR3 DNA reads TGTGCCTGGTCACGGGGGGATTCCACAGATACGCAGTATTTT. Full variable domain (missing parts from reference TRBV30 and TRBJ2-3): SQTIHQWPATLVQPVGSPLSLECTVEGTSNPNLYWYRQAAGRGLQLLFYSVGIGQISSEVPQNLSASRPQDRQFILSSKKLLLSDSGFYLCAWSRGDSTDTQYFGPGTRLTVL.

The chain employs TRBV5-1 and TRBJ2-7; TRBD2 is a possible D gene (5 bases). The CDR3 sequence is 14 residues long. The V end lost 2 bases, the J end lost 1 base, and 10 bases lay between the germline ends. Germline V CDR1 and CDR2: SGHRS, YFSETQ. The CDR3 here is CASSFSPGSYEQYF. DNA of the CDR3: TGCGCCAGCAGCTTTTCCCCGGGATCCTACGAGCAGTACTTC.

The V and J genes are TRBV30 and TRBJ1-2; D gene unclear. Germline V CDR1 and CDR2: GTSNPN, SVGIG (reference sequence). Trimming removed 3 bases from V and 4 bases from J, with 9 bases in between. CDR3 size: 12 residues. CDR3: CAWRSWGYGYTF. CDR3 DNA sequence: TGTGCCTGGAGGAGTTGGGGCTATGGCTACACCTTC.

This chain connects TRBV20-1 to TRBJ2-3, with 12 bases identical to TRBD2. The V segment lost 1 base and the J segment 2 bases; nucleotides outside the gene matches: 1. CDR1 is DFQATT and CDR2 is SNEGSKA in the germline V gene (reference sequence). The CDR3 contains 15 residues. DNA of the CDR3: TGCAGTGCTAGAGGACTAGCGGGGGTCACAGATACGCAGTATTTT. Its protein is CSARGLAGVTDTQYF.

The chain employs TRBV28 and TRBJ1-2, with a tentative D call TRBD1 (6 bases). The V and J ends lost 6 bases and 0 bases respectively, with 11 bases between them. CDR3 length: 14 residues. Germline lookup yields CDR1 MDHEN and CDR2 SYDVKM. Here the CDR3 reads CASSTGPANYGYTF. The CDR3 DNA reads TGTGCCAGCAGCACAGGGCCGGCTAACTATGGCTACACCTTC.

This chain connects TRBV15 to TRBJ1-1; D is unresolved. CDR1 is LNHNV and CDR2 is YYDKDF in the germline V gene (reference sequence). This CDR3 spans 14 amino acids. The V gene lost 0 bases and the J gene lost 7 bases, with 12 bases spanning the gap. The CDR3 here is CATSRDFRRSEAFF. CDR3 DNA sequence: TGTGCCACCAGCAGAGATTTTCGCAGAAGTGAAGCTTTCTTT.

This chain links TRBV2 with TRBJ2-1, with 16 bases aligning to TRBD2. Germline V gene lookup returns CDR1 SNHLY and CDR2 FYNNEI. Trimming cost V 6 bases and J 15 bases; bases outside gene matches: 8. The CDR3 extends over 14 amino acids. CDR3 sequence: CASRPGTSGGARFF. DNA for the CDR3: TGTGCCAGCAGGCCCGGGACTAGCGGGGGGGCGCGGTTCTTC. Together with reference TRBV2 and TRBJ2-1, the CDR3 gives the full variable domain: EPEVTQTPSHQVTQMGQEVILRCVPISNHLYFYWYRQILGQKVEFLVSFYNNEISEKSEIFDDQFSVERPDGSNFTLKIRSTKLEDSAMYFCASRPGTSGGARFFGPGTRLTVL.

This chain links TRBV20-1 with TRBJ1-1, with a tentative D call TRBD1 (6 bases). Germline CDR1 is DFQATT and CDR2 is SNEGSKA (reference sequence). The CDR3 is made up of 13 amino acids. V was shortened by 2 bases and J by 11 bases, with 18 bases between the two germline ends. The CDR3 reads CSARPPGGGPAFF. The CDR3 DNA reads as TGCAGTGCTAGACCCCCGGGGGGGGGCCCGGCTTTCTTT.

The chain couples TRBV6-2 or TRBV6-3 to TRBJ1-1; the D is unclear. Germline V gives CDR1 MNHEY, CDR2 SVGEGT. Trimming took off 2 bases at V and 5 bases at J, with 9 bases between the two ends. This CDR3 comprises 13 residues. CDR3 nucleotides: TGTGCCAGCAGTTACGGGGTTAGGACTGAAGCTTTCTTT. This codes for CASSYGVRTEAFF.

This sequence joins TRBV20-1 and TRBJ2-5; 14 bases map to TRBD2. This CDR3 is 17 amino acids long. Germline V gives CDR1 DFQATT, CDR2 SNEGSKA (reference sequence). V lost 5 bases to trimming and J lost 2 bases; unmatched junction nucleotides: 10. The CDR3: CSAPATRLAGGQETQYF. CDR3 coding DNA: TGCAGTGCTCCCGCGACGAGACTAGCGGGGGGGCAAGAGACCCAGTACTTC.

This clonotype came up once. The chain employs TRBV19 and TRBJ1-1; TRBD1 agrees at 8 bases. V lost 7 bases and J lost 4; bases outside the gene matches: 11. CDR1 and CDR2 from the germline V gene are LNHDA and SQIVND (reference sequence). The CDR3 is 15 residues long. As DNA, the CDR3 is TGTGCCAGTACCCCTTTGGACAGGGAGAGCACTGAAGCTTTCTTT. Translation: CASTPLDRESTEAFF.

This sequence joins TRBV6-1 and TRBJ1-5; 8 bases agree with TRBD1. The V gene's germline CDR1 is MNHNS and CDR2 SASEGT. There are 15 residues in the CDR3. V lost 6 bases, J lost 4 bases, and 8 bases stayed unmatched. The CDR3 loop reads CASSRTGMGNQPQHF. CDR3 bases: TGTGCCAGCAGCAGGACAGGGATGGGAAATCAGCCCCAGCATTTT.

This clonotype was detected only a few times. The chain employs TRBV2 and TRBJ2-5, with D perhaps being TRBD1 or TRBD2 (5 bases each). CDR3 length: 12 amino acids. Trimming took off 5 bases at V and 13 bases at J, with 17 bases between the two ends. Germline CDR1 reads SNHLY; CDR2 reads FYNNEI. Here the CDR3 DNA reads TGTGCCAGCAGTCGACCCCCGGGACCGCCGTACTTC. The encoded protein is CASSRPPGPPYF.

In its sample, this clonotype was seen a few times. The chain recombines TRBV24-1 with TRBJ1-3; no clear D gene. Germline lookup yields CDR1 KGHDR and CDR2 SFDVKD. Trimming took 9 bases from V and 4 from J, leaving 9 bases between them. This CDR3 is 12 amino acids long. The CDR3 sequence is CATSGSGNTIYF. The CDR3 coding sequence is TGTGCCACCTCTGGGTCCGGAAACACCATATATTTT.